This T cell receptor (beta chain) was captured in a study of blood T cell repertoires in COVID-19. As for the study in general: Samples came from the United States, Italy and Spain, spanning acute and convalescent COVID-19. Sources were T cells, B-cell-depleted T cells, or PBMCs; the material itself was cDNA or gDNA.

In the original analysis: Reference gene primer amplification in the assay estimated nucleated cell counts. The repertoire was sequenced with immunoSEQ multiplex PCR; TCRdb's copy has only in-frame clones and lacks some. V and J calls and clone size are copied from that table; D and trimming were computed from the DNA. The data hold over 200,000 clones, with less than 90% observed a single time. Germline V gives CDR1 MNHEY, CDR2 SVGAGI. CDR3 size: 13 residues. To note about this clone: At one of its ends the junction is not consistent with the germline gene, which may arise from a read error.

V is TRBV6-5 and J is TRBJ2-5, with D maybe TRBD1 (5 bases). The receptor was isolated from a woman aged 70-85 years with active or convalescent COVID-19. Sequencing used peripheral blood. CDR3 DNA: TGTGCCAGCAGAACAAGGGGCCAAGCGACCCAGTACTTC. It encodes CASRTRGQATQYF.